This TCR beta chain was sequenced during a study of cytomegalovirus exposure and HLA in healthy donors. Study conclusions and caveats: The classifier was said to identify cytomegalovirus status with high specificity and sensitivity.

Sequenced by immunoSEQ multiplex PCR; TCRdb stores in-frame clones only, minus some. Of some 140,000 clones in the sample, about 83% were seen once. As to this clone: Its antigen remains unknown.

Sequencing was performed on PBMCs. This receptor was taken from a woman aged 25 to 39 in good health and CMV-seronegative.

CDR3 sequence: CASSWGHLNTEAFF. For the CDR3, the DNA is TGCGCCAGCAGCTGGGGACACCTGAACACTGAAGCTTTCTTT. The chain recombines TRBV5-1 with TRBJ1-1; D may be TRBD1 (6 bases). V lost 3 bases and J 0 bases, leaving 9 bases between the germline ends. Germline V gives CDR1 SGHRS, CDR2 YFSETQ. The CDR3 is 14 residues long.